Only one count was recorded for the clone carrying this TCR beta chain. Sequencing was performed with immunoSEQ multiplex PCR; in TCRdb, only in-frame clones are kept and a portion is missing. The sample shows some 97,000 clones, 84% of them seen only once. The data were taken from a study of radiation and T cells in renal cell carcinoma. Time point of the sample: blood 4 weeks post-SBRT, at nephrectomy. The treatment here: 15 Gy SBRT to primary tumor, nephrectomy 4 weeks later. V was pared by 5 bases and J by 6 bases, with 10 bases of the junction left unmatched. Germline V lookup: CDR1 MGHRA, CDR2 YSYEKL. This CDR3 region has 14 residues.

Sample: blood, taken from a patient whose treatment included radiotherapy and nephrectomy. The sequence was obtained from a man aged 55 to 69 with renal cell carcinoma. The chain has TRBV4-1 and TRBJ2-7; 7 nucleotides align to TRBD2. Here the CDR3 DNA reads TGCGCCAGCAGCAACCGCGGGGGAATTGGCGAGCAGTACTTC. Translation gives CASSNRGGIGEQYF.